The 22 T cell receptor beta chains reported below all come from one sample, sequenced in a study of blood T cell repertoires in COVID-19. Profiling relied on immunoSEQ multiplex PCR, and the TCRdb table lists in-frame clones only, not all of them. The sample yields 310,000 or so clones, about 93% seen once. Sequences were obtained from PBMCs or T cells enriched from blood (not recorded which). The receptors here all came from a woman aged 30 to 39 who had recovered from COVID-19.

CDR3 in DNA: TGTGCCACCAGCAGCCAATCTGGAAACACCATATATTTT. Residues: CATSSQSGNTIYF. This chain connects TRBV15 to TRBJ1-3, with no clear D. Germline V gene lookup returns CDR1 LNHNV and CDR2 YYDKDF (reference sequence). CDR3 size: 13 residues. The ends were cut back, 3 bases at V and 1 base at J, with 4 bases in the middle.

The genes are TRBV30 and TRBJ1-5; D possibly corresponds to TRBD1 (6 bases). Germline V gene sequence: CDR1 GTSNPN, CDR2 SVGIG (reference sequence). V was cut by 4 bases and J by 2 bases, with 9 bases left in between. The CDR3 has 13 amino acids. For the CDR3, the DNA is TGTGCCTGGACCTCAGGGGGCAATCAGCCCCAGCATTTT. Protein sequence: CAWTSGGNQPQHF.

Regarding this clone: At the DNA level, this CDR3 is encoded by other sequences in the same sample as well. This rearrangement joins TRBV28 to TRBJ2-7; TRBD2 aligns across 7 bases. Looked up from germline, CDR1 is MDHEN and CDR2 is SYDVKM. V lost 2 bases and J lost 0; bases outside the gene matches: 4. The CDR3 is made up of 15 amino acids. The CDR3 region has the DNA TGTGCCAGCAGTTTAGGGGCTAGCGGCTCCTACGAGCAGTACTTC. Encoded protein: CASSLGASGSYEQYF.

CDR3 sequence reads: CASSPGEGYTF. DNA for the CDR3: TGTGCCAGCAGCCCCGGTGAAGGCTACACCTTC. The chain employs TRBV5-6 and TRBJ1-2; D gene ambiguous. Germline V gene data show CDR1 as SGHDT and CDR2 as YYEEEE. CDR3 length equals 11 residues. V lost 4 bases, J lost 8 bases, and 9 bases lay in between.

The genes are TRBV27 and TRBJ2-7, with 11 bases that match TRBD2. Germline lookup yields CDR1 MNHEY and CDR2 SMNVEV (reference sequence). CDR3 size: 15 residues. V gave up 1 base and J gave up 6 bases; unmatched junction bases: 5. In DNA, the CDR3 is TGTGCCAGCAGTTTATTAGGTCTAGCGGGAGGCGAGCAGTACTTC. As protein: CASSLLGLAGGEQYF.

The CDR3 DNA reads as TGTGCCAGCAGCGTCGGACAGGGGAACACCGGGGAGCTGTTTTTT. Protein product: CASSVGQGNTGELFF. The chain uses TRBV5-8 and TRBJ2-2, with 8 positions matching TRBD1. CDR1 and CDR2 (germline): SGHTS, YDEGEE. The length of the CDR3 is 15 residues. The V segment lost 4 bases and the J segment 1 base; nucleotides outside the gene matches: 3.

The chain is built from TRBV29-1 and TRBJ2-7; 10 nucleotides align to TRBD2. Trimming took 6 bases from V and 3 from J; bases not matched to a gene: 11. Per germline, CDR1 SQVTM and CDR2 ANQGSEA. The CDR3 totals 15 residues. CDR3 region: CSVDKWASGSYEQYF. CDR3 nucleotide sequence: TGCAGCGTCGACAAGTGGGCTAGCGGGAGCTACGAGCAGTACTTC.

The rearrangement uses TRBV6-5 and TRBJ1-3; D call uncertain. V was cut by 7 bases and J by 0 bases, with 7 bases left in between. This CDR3 has 13 residues. Germline values: CDR1 MNHEY, CDR2 SVGAGI. The CDR3 nucleotides are TGTGCCAGCACCCAAATCTCTGGAAACACCATATATTTT. Its translation is CASTQISGNTIYF.

This clone was seen only once. The chain couples TRBV28 to TRBJ1-1, with TRBD1 matching over 10 bases. CDR1 and CDR2 (germline): MDHEN, SYDVKM. V shed 10 bases and J 4 bases; nucleotides not matched to a gene: 12. There are 15 residues in the CDR3. CDR3 DNA: TGTGCCACTTTCCTCGACAGGGGGCGCATCACTGAAGCTTTCTTT. This translates into CATFLDRGRITEAFF.

The chain is built from TRBV29-1 and TRBJ2-1, with 8 bases matching TRBD2. V lost 3 bases to trimming and J lost 7 bases; unmatched junction nucleotides: 8. The CDR3 has 14 amino acids. Looked up from germline, CDR1 is SQVTM and CDR2 is ANQGSEA. As DNA, the CDR3 is TGCAGCGTTGACGGGAGGGCCTTCGGGAATGAGCAGTTCTTC. This translates into CSVDGRAFGNEQFF.

V is TRBV11-1 and J is TRBJ2-1; 8 nucleotides line up with TRBD2. V lost 8 bases, J lost 3 bases, and 6 bases stayed unmatched. This CDR3 region has 14 residues. Germline-derived CDR1 and CDR2 are SGHAT and FQDESV (reference sequence). The CDR3: CASVSGSNYNEQFF. The CDR3 DNA is TGTGCCAGCGTCAGCGGGAGCAACTACAATGAGCAGTTCTTC. The whole variable domain, remainder taken from reference TRBV11-1 and TRBJ2-1, is EAEVAQSPRYKITEKSQAVAFWCDPISGHATLYWYRQILGQGPELLVQFQDESVVDDSQLPKDRFSAERLKGVDSTLKIQPAELGDSAMYLCASVSGSNYNEQFFGPGTRLTVL.

This clone occurred once. The J gene is TRBJ2-2, the V gene TRBV7-3; 10 positions match TRBD2. The CDR3 spans 17 residues. Germline trimming cut 7 bases from V and 5 bases from J; bases unmatched to any gene: 13. Looked up from germline, CDR1 is SGHTA and CDR2 is FQGTGA. The CDR3 loop is CASKIQAGGPGTGELFF. The CDR3 bases are TGTGCCAGCAAGATACAAGCGGGAGGGCCGGGGACCGGGGAGCTGTTTTTT.

The chain recombines TRBV19 with TRBJ2-2; D unresolved. The CDR3 is made up of 13 amino acids. V gave up 5 bases and J gave up 3 bases, with 7 bases separating them. CDR1 and CDR2 (germline): LNHDA, SQIVND (reference sequence). DNA for the CDR3: TGTGCCAGTAGTGGGCCACACACCGGGGAGCTGTTTTTT. It encodes CASSGPHTGELFF. Full variable domain (remainder filled in from reference TRBV19 and TRBJ2-2): DGGITQSPKYLFRKEGQNVTLSCEQNLNHDAMYWYRQDPGQGLRLIYYSQIVNDFQKGDIAEGYSVSREKKESFPLTVTSAQKNPTAFYLCASSGPHTGELFFGEGSRLTVL.

The V call is TRBV7-9, the J call TRBJ1-3; TRBD1 matches at 8 bases. V was pared by 5 bases and J by 9 bases, with 24 bases of the junction left unmatched. The CDR3 has 19 residues. The germline gives CDR1 SEHNR, CDR2 FQNEAQ (reference sequence). The CDR3 sequence is CASSPLSTGEGERERTIYF. The CDR3 DNA reads TGTGCCAGCAGCCCCCTTTCGACAGGGGAAGGAGAAAGGGAACGCACCATATATTTT.

The J gene is TRBJ2-5, the V gene TRBV2; D unclear. V was trimmed by 8 bases and J by 5 bases, leaving 6 bases between them. The CDR3 runs to 10 residues. The germline V gene has CDR1 SNHLY and CDR2 FYNNEI. CDR3 amino acids: CASSMETQYF. The DNA for the CDR3 is TGTGCCAGCTCAATGGAGACCCAGTACTTC.

J is TRBJ1-1 and V is TRBV2, with no clear D. The germline V gene encodes CDR1 SNHLY and CDR2 FYNNEI. This CDR3 contains 15 residues. V was shortened by 3 bases and J by 0 bases, with 11 bases between the two germline ends. CDR3 bases: TGTGCCAGCAGTGAGGCGGAGGTTTTGAACACTGAAGCTTTCTTT. Translated: CASSEAEVLNTEAFF.

V and J are TRBV28 and TRBJ1-5; 9 bases agree with TRBD1. The CDR3 loop spans 15 amino acids. V gave up 7 bases and J gave up 4 bases; unmatched junction bases: 8. Germline loops: CDR1 MDHEN, CDR2 SYDVKM. The CDR3 coding sequence is TGTGCCAGCATAATGGACAGGGGATGGAATCAGCCCCAGCATTTT. Amino acids: CASIMDRGWNQPQHF.

The chain combines TRBV2 with TRBJ1-2; the D is unclear. The CDR3 totals 14 residues. Germline CDR1 and CDR2: SNHLY and FYNNEI. V lost 3 bases and J lost 4, with 12 bases in between. CDR3: CASSENRGPYGYTF. The CDR3, as DNA: TGTGCCAGCAGTGAGAATCGCGGGCCCTATGGCTACACCTTC.

The chain combines TRBV10-3 with TRBJ1-1; no firm D call. There are 13 residues in the CDR3. Trimming took 2 bases from V and 5 from J, leaving 9 bases between them. Germline V gives CDR1 ENHRY, CDR2 SYGVKD. CDR3 region: CAISEREGTEAFF. The CDR3 nucleotides are TGTGCCATCAGTGAGCGGGAAGGGACTGAAGCTTTCTTT.

The V call is TRBV10-3, the J call TRBJ1-1; 8 positions match TRBD1. Germline trimming cut 10 bases from V and 4 bases from J; bases unmatched to any gene: 8. The CDR3 is made up of 13 amino acids. Germline-derived CDR1 and CDR2 are ENHRY and SYGVKD. CDR3 in DNA: TGTGCCACCTCAGGGGGCGCGGGCACTGAAGCTTTCTTT. Encoded protein: CATSGGAGTEAFF.

This clone has just a few counts. The chain joins TRBV5-5 to TRBJ1-1, with a weak D call TRBD1 (5 bases). The CDR3 contains 15 residues. V lost 4 bases, J lost 7 bases, and 20 bases lay in between. Germline V CDR1 and CDR2: SGHKS, YYEKEE (reference sequence). CDR3 sequence: CASSHNDSPTGEAFF. CDR3 DNA sequence: TGTGCCAGCAGCCACAACGACAGCCCGACGGGTGAAGCTTTCTTT.

The J gene is TRBJ1-2, the V gene TRBV10-3; 7 positions match TRBD1. With V trimmed by 6 bases and J by 4 bases, 5 bases remained unmatched. CDR3 length equals 13 residues. Germline V gene sequence: CDR1 ENHRY, CDR2 SYGVKD. For the CDR3, the DNA is TGTGCCATCAGGGAGACAGGGATCTATGGCTACACCTTC. Translating it yields CAIRETGIYGYTF.